These 17 T cell receptor beta chains originate from one sample sequenced in a study of glioma-infiltrating T cells. Amplification of TCR alpha and beta CDR3 regions from RNA used iRepertoire nested multiplex PCR. Each CDR3 protein is one row after TCRdb ran MiXCR on the multiplex PCR reads. The sample comprises 100,000 to 150,000 distinct CDR3 sequences, approximately 25% of which are singletons, and around 15% rests with the top ten. Sequencing was done on a sample of glioma tissue, nonneoplastic brain tissue, or PBMCs (not recorded which). The receptors come from a human donor with low-grade glioma or glioblastoma, undergoing nonglioma brain surgery, or in good health (not recorded which).

To note about this clonotype: This clone may be a read error of a much larger clone one base away. The genes are TRBV18 and TRBJ1-2, with TRBD1 as a possible D gene (6 bases). This CDR3 region has 15 residues. CDR1 and CDR2 from the germline V gene are KGHSH and LQKENI. Trimming removed 0 bases from V and 13 bases from J, with 21 bases in between. The chain's CDR3 is CASSPPGRQAPKITF. The CDR3 nucleotides read TGTGCCAGCTCACCACCCGGAAGACAGGCGCCCAAAATCACCTTC.

On this clonotype itself: A much bigger clone sits one base away, suggesting this may be a read error. The V call is TRBV20-1, the J call TRBJ2-7; 9 positions agree with TRBD1. The CDR3 is 14 amino acids. Germline loops: CDR1 DFQATT, CDR2 SNEGSKA (reference sequence). V shed 6 bases, J shed 3 bases, and the junction held 9 bases outside the gene matches. As DNA, the CDR3 is TGCAGTGCGTCCGACAGGGGGATTCTCTACGAGCAGTACTTC. This sequence encodes CSASDRGILYEQYF.

Details on this clonotype: An end of the junction does not agree with germline; a read error may underlie this. The rearrangement joins TRBV10-3 to TRBJ2-1; D perhaps matches TRBD2 (5 bases). The J call may be incorrect, as the DNA end agrees better with TRBJ2-7. CDR1 is ENHRY and CDR2 is SYGVKD in the germline V gene. The CDR3 is made up of 13 amino acids. The CDR3 bases are TGTGCCGTCAGTGAATCACTAGAGAATGAGCAGTACTTC. Its protein product is CAVSESLENEQYF.

This clonotype occurred a few times. A read error may be the cause here, since a much bigger clone is one base away. V gene TRBV6-6 combines with J gene TRBJ2-3, with 10 bases aligning to TRBD2. Germline V gives CDR1 MNHNY, CDR2 SVGAGI (reference sequence). The CDR3 contains 19 residues. The DNA for the CDR3 is TGTACCAGCAGTTACTCTACTTTATTGACTAGCGGGAGCACAGATACGCAGTATTTT. This sequence encodes CTSSYSTLLTSGSTDTQYF.

This clonotype was counted many times. This chain joins TRBV7-9 and TRBJ1-5, with no clear D. V gave up 2 bases and J gave up 6 bases, with 11 bases separating them. The CDR3 consists of 14 residues. Looked up from germline, CDR1 is SEHNR and CDR2 is FQNEAQ (reference sequence). CDR3 in DNA: TGTGCCAGCAGCTTAATGGGAGCAGGTCAGCCCCAGCATTTT. It is translated as CASSLMGAGQPQHF.

This clonotype came up many times. The V call is TRBV7-2, the J call TRBJ2-7; 9 bases agree with TRBD1. The CDR3 length is 17 residues. The V gene's germline CDR1 is SGHTA and CDR2 FQGNSA. The trim removed 1 base at V and 4 bases at J, leaving 11 bases unmatched. The CDR3 loop is CASSLDKEPGQGYEQYF. The CDR3 DNA sequence: TGTGCCAGCAGCTTAGACAAAGAGCCGGGACAGGGATACGAGCAGTACTTC. The full variable domain, in which reference TRBV7-2 and TRBJ2-7 provide the parts outside the CDR3, is GAGVSQSPSNKVTEKGKDVELRCDPISGHTALYWYRQSLGQGLEFLIYFQGNSAPDKSGLPSDRFSAERTGGSVSTLTIQRTQQEDSAVYLCASSLDKEPGQGYEQYFGPGTRLTVT.

There are many counts of this clonotype. This chain links TRBV5-1 with TRBJ2-5, with D possibly TRBD2 on 7 matching bases. Trimming took 4 bases from V and 4 from J, leaving 23 bases between them. Per the germline V gene, CDR1 is SGHRS and CDR2 is YFSETQ. The CDR3 is 17 residues long. CDR3 amino acids: CASSGFGGPVVRETQYF. DNA of the CDR3: TGCGCCAGCAGCGGCTTCGGGGGGCCGGTCGTCCGAGAGACCCAGTACTTC.

This clonotype has a count of ten or more. The rearrangement uses TRBV28 and TRBJ2-5, with TRBD2 matching 10 bases. CDR3 length: 15 residues. CDR1 and CDR2 (germline): MDHEN, SYDVKM. Unmatched junction bases numbered 6, after V lost 5 bases and J lost 3 bases. CDR3 sequence (DNA): TGTGCCAGCAGTGCCACTAGCGGGAAGGAAGAGACCCAGTACTTC. Its translation: CASSATSGKEETQYF.

This clonotype was recorded many times. The chain recombines TRBV28 with TRBJ2-7; 7 nucleotides match TRBD2. The V segment lost 3 bases and the J segment 2 bases; nucleotides outside the gene matches: 4. This CDR3 is built from 14 residues. CDR1 MDHEN and CDR2 SYDVKM come from the germline V gene. The CDR3 sequence is CASSFLAETYEQYF. CDR3 bases: TGTGCCAGCAGTTTCCTAGCGGAGACCTACGAGCAGTACTTC.

The sample holds one count of this clonotype. A much larger clone sits a single nucleotide away, making a read error possible. This chain links TRBV10-3 with TRBJ1-5, with 8 bases aligning to TRBD1. Germline lookup yields CDR1 ENHRY and CDR2 SYGVKD. This CDR3 region has 14 residues. With V trimmed by 6 bases and J by 7 bases, 8 bases remained unmatched. CDR3 nucleotides: TGTGCCATCAGCTCGGACAGGGCGAAGCAGCCCCAGCATTTT. It is translated as CAISSDRAKQPQHF.

The chain recombines TRBV4-1 with TRBJ1-3; no reliable D call. Germline-derived CDR1 and CDR2 are MGHRA and YSYEKL. V lost 0 bases, J lost 0 bases, and 9 bases lay in between. The CDR3 totals 16 residues. The DNA of the CDR3 is TGCGCCAGCAGCCAAGATCGACAAATCTCTGGAAACACCATATATTTT. Translated, it gives CASSQDRQISGNTIYF.

This clonotype was counted at least ten times. The rearrangement joins TRBV7-2 to TRBJ2-7, with 7 bases fitting TRBD1. The CDR3 covers 14 residues. J was trimmed by 0 bases and V by 3 bases; bases with no gene match: 2. CDR1 and CDR2 (germline): SGHTA, FQGNSA. The CDR3 bases are TGTGCCAGCAGCTTGGGACAGAGCTCCTACGAGCAGTACTTC. It yields the protein CASSLGQSSYEQYF.

This clonotype was seen repeatedly, ten times or more. The V and J genes are TRBV19 and TRBJ1-1, with TRBD1 as a possible D gene (5 bases). Looked up from germline, CDR1 is LNHDA and CDR2 is SQIVND (reference sequence). V was shortened by 8 bases and J by 0 bases, with 10 bases between the two germline ends. CDR3 length equals 13 residues. CDR3 sequence reads: CASRGELNTEAFF. CDR3 coding DNA: TGTGCCAGTCGAGGGGAGTTGAACACTGAAGCTTTCTTT.

The chain joins TRBV4-3 to TRBJ1-2; 7 bases agree with TRBD1. V lost 0 bases and J lost 5; bases outside the gene matches: 6. The germline V gene encodes CDR1 LGHNA and CDR2 YSLEER. The CDR3 is made up of 15 amino acids. The DNA for the CDR3 is TGCGCCAGCAGCCAAGATACAGGGGTTGGGTATGGCTACACCTTC. Residues: CASSQDTGVGYGYTF.

Comment on this clonotype: At one end the junction does not follow the germline gene, possibly because of a read error. The rearrangement links TRBV20-1 to TRBJ2-2, with D possibly called TRBD1 or TRBD2 (6 bases each). This CDR3 spans 15 amino acids. Germline V lookup: CDR1 DFQATT, CDR2 SNEGSKA (reference sequence). Written as DNA, the CDR3 is TGCAGTGCTAGTTGGGCTTCGGGGGCCACCGGGGTGCTGTTTTTT. It codes for CSASWASGATGVLFF.

This clonotype has a count of ten or more. This rearrangement joins TRBV27 to TRBJ1-1; the D is unclear. Germline CDR1 MNHEY, CDR2 SMNVEV (reference sequence). Trimming left V 5 bases short and J 6 bases short, with 16 bases between. The CDR3 consists of 14 residues. CDR3 amino acids: CASSPAGWRAEAFF. CDR3 nucleotides: TGTGCCAGCAGTCCCGCCGGGTGGCGGGCTGAAGCTTTCTTT.

There are a few counts of this clonotype. The chain couples TRBV7-2 to TRBJ2-3; 9 bases align to TRBD2. J gave up 4 bases and V 1 base, and 3 bases lay outside the gene matches. Germline CDR1 and CDR2: SGHTA and FQGNSA. There are 15 residues in the CDR3. CDR3 sequence (DNA): TGTGCCAGCAGCTTAGGTAGCGGGAGTGCAGATACGCAGTATTTT. It encodes CASSLGSGSADTQYF.